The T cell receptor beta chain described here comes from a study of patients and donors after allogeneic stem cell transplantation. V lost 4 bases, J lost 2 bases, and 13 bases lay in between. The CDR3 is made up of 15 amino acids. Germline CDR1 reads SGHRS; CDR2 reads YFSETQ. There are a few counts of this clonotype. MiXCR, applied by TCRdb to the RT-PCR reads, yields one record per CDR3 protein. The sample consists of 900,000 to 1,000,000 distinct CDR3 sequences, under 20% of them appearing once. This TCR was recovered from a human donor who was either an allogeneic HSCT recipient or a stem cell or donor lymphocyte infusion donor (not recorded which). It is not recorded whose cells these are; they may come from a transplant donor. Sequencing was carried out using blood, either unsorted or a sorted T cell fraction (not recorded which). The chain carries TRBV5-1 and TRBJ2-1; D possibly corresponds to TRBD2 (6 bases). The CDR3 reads CASSPGGTTYNEQFF. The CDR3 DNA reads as TGCGCCAGCAGCCCTGGCGGGACCACCTACAATGAGCAGTTCTTC.